One sample yielded the 13 T cell receptor beta chains listed below, sequenced in a study of T-cell reconstitution after alpha-beta-depleted transplantation in children. As it was prepared, the TCRbeta library received unique molecular identifiers. In TCRdb, the PCR reads were re-called with MiXCR into one record per CDR3 protein. In the table there are 250,000 to 350,000 distinct CDR3 sequences, approximately 9.6% of which are singletons. Specimen: PBMCs from the stem cell graft donor, collected from the stem cell graft. These receptors all stem from a human donor who donated a stem cell graft to a child with SCID.

This clonotype has a handful of counts. The chain links TRBV7-2 to TRBJ1-2, with a weak D call TRBD1 (5 bases). Trimming took off 0 bases at V and 2 bases at J, with 10 bases between the two ends. CDR1 is SGHTA and CDR2 is FQGNSA in the germline V gene. The CDR3 sequence is 15 residues long. The CDR3 sequence: CASSLAPGPNYGYTF. DNA for the CDR3: TGTGCCAGCAGCTTAGCTCCAGGGCCAAACTATGGCTACACCTTC.

This chain joins TRBV20-1 and TRBJ2-3, with D unclear. V was cut by 2 bases and J by 2 bases, with 8 bases left in between. Germline assignment: CDR1 DFQATT and CDR2 SNEGSKA (reference sequence). This CDR3 is 13 amino acids long. CDR3 amino acids: CSARISSTDTQYF. The CDR3 coding sequence is TGCAGTGCTAGAATTTCTTCCACAGATACGCAGTATTTT.

This clonotype was seen a few times. The CDR3 bases are TGCAGCGCACCTAAGCGGGGGCCCACCTACAATGAGCAGTTCTTC. Its protein is CSAPKRGPTYNEQFF. This sequence joins TRBV29-1 and TRBJ2-1, with 8 bases lining up with TRBD2. The trim removed 7 bases at V and 2 bases at J, leaving 10 bases unmatched. The CDR3 extends over 15 amino acids. Germline loops: CDR1 SQVTM, CDR2 ANQGSEA.

The table lists this clonotype with a few counts. The CDR3 here is CASSPEEGYGTQYF. CDR3 coding DNA: TGTGCCAGCTCACCAGAAGAGGGGTATGGTACCCAGTACTTC. V gene TRBV18 combines with J gene TRBJ2-5; D is tentatively TRBD1 or TRBD2 (5 bases each). CDR1 is KGHSH and CDR2 is LQKENI in the germline V gene. V gave up 2 bases and J gave up 8 bases, with 15 bases separating them. The CDR3 runs 14 residues.

This clonotype was detected only a few times. The gene calls are TRBV5-5 and TRBJ2-3; 9 nucleotides agree with TRBD1. Germline CDR1 SGHKS, CDR2 YYEKEE (reference sequence). The ends lost 4 bases at V and 2 bases at J; junction bases unmatched: 8. The CDR3 is 16 residues long. CDR3 region: CASSRDRDRVTDTQYF. CDR3 bases: TGTGCCAGCAGCAGAGACCGGGACAGGGTCACAGATACGCAGTATTTT.

J is TRBJ2-2 and V is TRBV18, with D unclear. Trimming took off 0 bases at V and 3 bases at J, with 8 bases between the two ends. This CDR3 has 15 residues. Per germline, CDR1 KGHSH and CDR2 LQKENI. Written as DNA, the CDR3 is TGTGCCAGCTCACCACCGTCACCCTACACCGGGGAGCTGTTTTTT. This sequence encodes CASSPPSPYTGELFF. The full variable domain, its missing parts supplied by reference TRBV18 and TRBJ2-2, is NAGVMQNPRHLVRRRGQEARLRCSPMKGHSHVYWYRQLPEEGLKFMVYLQKENIIDESGMPKERFSAEFPKEGPSILRIQQVVRGDSAAYFCASSPPSPYTGELFFGEGSRLTVL.

The sample holds a few counts of this clonotype. The J gene is TRBJ2-3, the V gene TRBV20-1; D perhaps matches TRBD2 (6 bases). Germline V gene data show CDR1 as DFQATT and CDR2 as SNEGSKA (reference sequence). The CDR3 length is 14 residues. The germline V and J ends were trimmed by 2 bases and 2 bases, with 11 bases remaining between them. DNA of the CDR3: TGCAGTGCTAGAAGAGCGGGCCCCACAGATACGCAGTATTTT. This codes for CSARRAGPTDTQYF.

In its sample, this clonotype was seen a few times. The chain uses TRBV20-1 and TRBJ1-2; 10 bases agree with TRBD1. Germline values: CDR1 DFQATT, CDR2 SNEGSKA (reference sequence). Trimming at V came to 3 bases and at J to 4 bases, leaving 14 bases not matched to a gene. The CDR3 length is 17 residues. The CDR3 sequence is CSARNRDRGQGGYGYTF. CDR3 coding DNA: TGCAGTGCTAGGAACCGGGACAGGGGTCAGGGTGGCTATGGCTACACCTTC.

The rearrangement joins TRBV10-3 to TRBJ1-1; D uncertain. CDR1 and CDR2 from the germline V gene are ENHRY and SYGVKD. V gave up 0 bases and J gave up 6 bases, with 8 bases separating them. The CDR3 length is 13 residues. The CDR3 sequence is CAISESAGSEAFF. The DNA for the CDR3 is TGTGCCATCAGTGAGTCGGCCGGGTCTGAAGCTTTCTTT.

This clonotype was seen at least ten times. The chain joins TRBV7-9 to TRBJ2-3; D is ambiguous. Germline V gene lookup returns CDR1 SEHNR and CDR2 FQNEAQ (reference sequence). The CDR3 has 13 amino acids. The V end lost 5 bases, the J end lost 0 bases, and 6 bases lay between the germline ends. CDR3 sequence: CASSLPSTDTQYF. CDR3 bases: TGTGCCAGCAGCCTCCCTAGCACAGATACGCAGTATTTT.

For the CDR3, the DNA is TGTGCCAGCAGTTTTCGAATACAGGGGCCTCTCTACGAGCAGTACTTC. This sequence encodes CASSFRIQGPLYEQYF. The chain links TRBV6-9 to TRBJ2-7, with 7 bases identical to TRBD1. The CDR3 length is 16 residues. V was clipped by 4 bases and J by 3 bases; unmatched bases: 12. CDR1 is MNHGY, CDR2 SVAAGI, per germline.

This clonotype has only a few counts. V is TRBV9 and J is TRBJ2-2; weak D call: TRBD2 (6 bases). The CDR3 extends over 18 amino acids. V was shortened by 3 bases and J by 2 bases, with 20 bases between the two germline ends. In germline, CDR1 is SGDLS, CDR2 YYNGEE. The CDR3 region has the DNA TGTGCCAGCAGCGGGGGGACCCGGGGGTTTTCAAACACCGGGGAGCTGTTTTTT. Translation gives CASSGGTRGFSNTGELFF.

This clonotype appeared many times. V is TRBV5-1 and J is TRBJ2-1, with D hard to call. From germline, CDR1 is SGHRS and CDR2 YFSETQ. The CDR3 covers 14 residues. V lost 0 bases and J lost 9, with 13 bases in between. CDR3 sequence reads: CASSLVSSAGEQFF. For the CDR3, the DNA is TGCGCCAGCAGCTTGGTGAGTTCGGCTGGTGAGCAGTTCTTC.